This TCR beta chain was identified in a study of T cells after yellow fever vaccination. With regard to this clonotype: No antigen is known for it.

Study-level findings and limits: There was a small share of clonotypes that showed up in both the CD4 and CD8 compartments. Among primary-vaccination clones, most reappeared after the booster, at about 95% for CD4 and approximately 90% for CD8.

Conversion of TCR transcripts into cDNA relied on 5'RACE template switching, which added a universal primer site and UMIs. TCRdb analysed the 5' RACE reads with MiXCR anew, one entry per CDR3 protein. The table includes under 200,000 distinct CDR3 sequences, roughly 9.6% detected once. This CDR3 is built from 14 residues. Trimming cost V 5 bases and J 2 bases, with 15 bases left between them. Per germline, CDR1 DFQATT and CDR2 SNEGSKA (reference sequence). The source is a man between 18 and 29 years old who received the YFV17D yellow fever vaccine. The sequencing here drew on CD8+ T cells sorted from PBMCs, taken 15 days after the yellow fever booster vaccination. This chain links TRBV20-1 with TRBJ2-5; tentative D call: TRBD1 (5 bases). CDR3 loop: CSAALQDLQETQYF. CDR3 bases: TGCAGTGCTGCCTTACAGGATCTTCAAGAGACCCAGTACTTC.